This record looks at one TCR beta chain sequence and its context. The sample comes from a study of blood T cell repertoires in COVID-19. The Seattle site enrolled patients during active infection and followed them longitudinally. As processed by the authors: Quantification of nucleated cells was approximated via reference gene primer amplification. The protocol was immunoSEQ multiplex PCR, while the TCRdb copy is restricted to in-frame clones and leaves out a portion. The V and J calls and clone size are taken from that table; D and trimming were inferred from the DNA. The data contain some 260,000 clones, 70% to 90% of them singletons. With 4 bases removed from V and 0 bases from J, the gap between germline ends came to 17 bases. The CDR3 runs to 17 residues. Germline CDR1 reads SGDLS; CDR2 reads YYNGEE.

The sequencing sample was made of peripheral blood. The gene calls are TRBV9 and TRBJ1-3; D remains ambiguous. This receptor was identified in a young woman with COVID-19, enrolled during active disease. This chain's CDR3 is CASSPQRRPYSGNTIYF. The CDR3 DNA sequence: TGTGCCAGCAGCCCACAGAGGAGGCCCTACTCTGGAAACACCATATATTTT.